The source of this T cell receptor beta chain is a study of blood T cell repertoires in COVID-19. Study-level information: COVID-19 samples collected from the United States, Italy and Spain covered acute and convalescent phases.

The table lists this clone with a few counts. Per the study methods: Reference gene primer amplification gave estimated nucleated cell counts. Only in-frame clones appear in the TCRdb table, and some are missing; sequencing was by immunoSEQ multiplex PCR. V and J calls and clone size are copied from that table; D and trimming were computed from the DNA. The repertoire has about 15,000 clones, 87% of them found once; the top ten carry 25% to 40%. V was pared by 7 bases and J by 2 bases, with 8 bases between. The CDR3 consists of 12 residues. The germline V gene has CDR1 MDHEN and CDR2 SYDVKM. The receptor's source is a human donor in a cohort sampled during active COVID-19. What was sequenced was peripheral blood. This chain links TRBV28 with TRBJ1-1, with no clear D. The CDR3 coding sequence is TGTGCCAGCAAGACACTTAACACTGAAGCTTTCTTT. This codes for CASKTLNTEAFF.